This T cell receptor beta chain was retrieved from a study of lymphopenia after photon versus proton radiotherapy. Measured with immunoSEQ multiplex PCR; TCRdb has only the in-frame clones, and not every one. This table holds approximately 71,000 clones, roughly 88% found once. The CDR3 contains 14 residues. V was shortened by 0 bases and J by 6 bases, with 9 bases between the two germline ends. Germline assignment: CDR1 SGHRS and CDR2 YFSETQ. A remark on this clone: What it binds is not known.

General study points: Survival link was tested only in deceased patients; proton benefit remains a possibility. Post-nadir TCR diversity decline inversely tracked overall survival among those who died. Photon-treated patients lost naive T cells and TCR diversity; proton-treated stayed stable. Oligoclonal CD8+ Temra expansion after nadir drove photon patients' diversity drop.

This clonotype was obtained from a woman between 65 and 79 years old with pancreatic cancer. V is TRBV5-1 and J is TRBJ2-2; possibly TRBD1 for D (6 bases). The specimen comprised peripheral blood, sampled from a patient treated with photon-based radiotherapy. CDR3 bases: TGCGCCAGCAGCTTGGTGGGGGCATCCGGGGAGCTGTTTTTT. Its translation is CASSLVGASGELFF.